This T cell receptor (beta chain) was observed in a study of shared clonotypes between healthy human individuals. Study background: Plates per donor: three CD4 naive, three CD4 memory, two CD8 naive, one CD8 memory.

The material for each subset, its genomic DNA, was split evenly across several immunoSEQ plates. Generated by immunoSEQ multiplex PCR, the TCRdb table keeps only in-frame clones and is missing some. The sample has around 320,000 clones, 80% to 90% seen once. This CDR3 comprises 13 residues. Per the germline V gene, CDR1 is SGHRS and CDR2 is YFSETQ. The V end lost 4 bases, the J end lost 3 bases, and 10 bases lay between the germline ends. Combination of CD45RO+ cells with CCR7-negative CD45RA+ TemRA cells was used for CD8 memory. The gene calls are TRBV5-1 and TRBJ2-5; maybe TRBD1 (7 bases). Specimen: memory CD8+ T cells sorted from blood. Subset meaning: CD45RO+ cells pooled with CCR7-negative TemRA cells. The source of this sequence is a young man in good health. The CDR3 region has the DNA TGCGCCAGCAGCCCCAGGGGGGAAGAGACCCAGTACTTC. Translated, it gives CASSPRGEETQYF.